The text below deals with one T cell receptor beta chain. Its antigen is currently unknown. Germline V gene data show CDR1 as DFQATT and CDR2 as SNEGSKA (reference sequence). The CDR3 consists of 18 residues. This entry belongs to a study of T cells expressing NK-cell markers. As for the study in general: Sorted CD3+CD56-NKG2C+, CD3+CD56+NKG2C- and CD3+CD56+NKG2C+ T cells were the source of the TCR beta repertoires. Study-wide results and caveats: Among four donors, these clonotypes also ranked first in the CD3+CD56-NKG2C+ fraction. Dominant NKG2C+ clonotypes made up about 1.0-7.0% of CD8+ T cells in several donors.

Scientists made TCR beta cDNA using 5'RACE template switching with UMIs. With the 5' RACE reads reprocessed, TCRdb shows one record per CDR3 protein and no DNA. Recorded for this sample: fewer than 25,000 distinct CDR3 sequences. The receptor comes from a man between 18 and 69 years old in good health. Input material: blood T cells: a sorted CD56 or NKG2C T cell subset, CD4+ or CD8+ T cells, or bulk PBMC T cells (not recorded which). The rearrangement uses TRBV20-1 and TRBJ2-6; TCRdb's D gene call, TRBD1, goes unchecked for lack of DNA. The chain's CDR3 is CSARDPAGGNSGANVLTF.